The next 22 T cell receptor beta chains were all read from a single sample in a study of blood T cell repertoires in COVID-19. Only in-frame clones appear in the TCRdb table, and some are missing; sequencing was by immunoSEQ multiplex PCR. The sample has approximately 66,000 clones, 85% to 90% seen once; the top ten hold more than 6.5%. The specimen sequenced was peripheral blood. These receptors were obtained from a human donor with active COVID-19. The donor label of this sample is uncertain.

The genes are TRBV30 and TRBJ2-2; 11 bases are shared with TRBD1. V was clipped by 2 bases and J by 7 bases; unmatched bases: 3. CDR1 and CDR2 from the germline V gene are GTSNPN and SVGIG (reference sequence). The CDR3 consists of 14 residues. The CDR3 coding sequence is TGTGCCTGGAGTTCCGGGACAGGGGGCGGGGAGCTGTTTTTT. This gives the protein CAWSSGTGGGELFF.

The CDR3 nucleotides read TGTGCCAGCAGTTACTCTTATCTTAACAATGAGCAGTTCTTC. Translated: CASSYSYLNNEQFF. The chain uses TRBV6-5 and TRBJ2-1; D ambiguous. Per germline, CDR1 MNHEY and CDR2 SVGAGI. Deletions cut 0 bases from V and 5 bases from J, with 8 bases between. The CDR3 has 14 amino acids.

The rearrangement joins TRBV28 to TRBJ2-7; unclear D gene. Trimming took off 5 bases at V and 0 bases at J, with 8 bases between the two ends. Germline assignment: CDR1 MDHEN and CDR2 SYDVKM. CDR3 length: 13 amino acids. Here the CDR3 DNA reads TGTGCCAGCAGTCCCGAGTTCTCCTACGAGCAGTACTTC. Amino acids: CASSPEFSYEQYF.

This clone was seen more than once but under ten times. The V call is TRBV7-9, the J call TRBJ1-1, with 7 nucleotides matching TRBD1. CDR1 and CDR2 (germline): SEHNR, FQNEAQ (reference sequence). V was clipped by 8 bases and J by 5 bases; unmatched bases: 17. This CDR3 spans 16 amino acids. In DNA, the CDR3 is TGTGCCAGCGGCCAACACGCGGGACAGACTGGGACTGAAGCTTTCTTT. Protein sequence: CASGQHAGQTGTEAFF.

J is TRBJ2-1 and V is TRBV7-3; 8 positions agree with TRBD1. The germline CDR1 and CDR2 sequences are SGHTA and FQGTGA. This CDR3 has 14 amino acids. J was trimmed by 5 bases and V by 5 bases; bases with no gene match: 5. The CDR3 DNA reads as TGTGCCAGCAGCCGTCCGGGACAGGACAATGAGCAGTTCTTC. Translation: CASSRPGQDNEQFF.

The V and J genes are TRBV27 and TRBJ2-1, with a weak D call TRBD2 (6 bases). The CDR3 is 13 amino acids. Trimming removed 2 bases from V and 9 bases from J, with 11 bases in between. Germline lookup yields CDR1 MNHEY and CDR2 SMNVEV (reference sequence). This CDR3 reads CASSLAGRGEQFF. The CDR3 nucleotides read TGTGCCAGCAGTTTAGCGGGAAGGGGTGAGCAGTTCTTC.

The V gene is TRBV7-3, the J gene TRBJ2-1, with 12 positions matching TRBD2. J lost 6 bases, V lost 8 bases, and 8 bases had no gene match. The CDR3 runs 15 residues. Germline loops: CDR1 SGHTA, CDR2 FQGTGA. CDR3: CASSKELAGGNEQFF. CDR3 nucleotides: TGTGCCAGCTCAAAGGAACTAGCGGGGGGCAATGAGCAGTTCTTC.

The chain couples TRBV4-3 to TRBJ2-3; D is perhaps TRBD1 (5 bases). The CDR3 totals 17 residues. V dropped 0 bases and J dropped 2 bases, with 15 bases sitting between them. Germline loops: CDR1 LGHNA, CDR2 YSLEER. The CDR3 DNA reads TGCGCCAGCAGCCAAGATCCCCAAGACAGACTCACAGATACGCAGTATTTT. As protein: CASSQDPQDRLTDTQYF.

The chain uses TRBV24-1 and TRBJ2-2, with 10 bases matching TRBD1. With 12 bases clipped from V and 2 bases from J, the junction kept 5 bases outside the gene matches. Germline loops: CDR1 KGHDR, CDR2 SFDVKD. This CDR3 is built from 14 residues. In nucleotides, the CDR3 is TGTGCCTCAGGACAGGGGGTTAACACCGGGGAGCTGTTTTTT. Amino acids: CASGQGVNTGELFF.

V and J are TRBV19 and TRBJ1-2; the D is unclear. CDR1 is LNHDA, CDR2 SQIVND, per germline (reference sequence). Trimming removed 2 bases from V and 4 bases from J, with 11 bases in between. The CDR3 spans 14 residues. The CDR3 loop reads CASSIFGVLYGYTF. The CDR3 DNA reads TGTGCCAGTAGTATATTCGGGGTTCTCTATGGCTACACCTTC. Variable domain in full (rest from reference TRBV19 and TRBJ1-2): DGGITQSPKYLFRKEGQNVTLSCEQNLNHDAMYWYRQDPGQGLRLIYYSQIVNDFQKGDIAEGYSVSREKKESFPLTVTSAQKNPTAFYLCASSIFGVLYGYTFGSGTRLTVV.

The count of this clone is one. This chain links TRBV7-2 with TRBJ1-5; D remains ambiguous. Trimming removed 2 bases from V and 2 bases from J, with 7 bases in between. Germline-derived CDR1 and CDR2 are SGHTA and FQGNSA. CDR3 length: 14 residues. Here the CDR3 DNA reads TGTGCCAGCAGCTTAATTCCGGGCAATCAGCCCCAGCATTTT. Its protein product is CASSLIPGNQPQHF.

This sequence joins TRBV6-5 and TRBJ2-7; 8 nucleotides agree with TRBD2. The CDR3 loop spans 16 amino acids. Germline V gene data show CDR1 as MNHEY and CDR2 as SVGAGI. Trimming took 4 bases from V and 4 from J; bases not matched to a gene: 12. The CDR3 loop reads CASSLSRGLGGYEQYF. CDR3 coding DNA: TGTGCCAGCAGTTTAAGCAGGGGACTAGGGGGGTACGAGCAGTACTTC.

The chain uses TRBV10-3 and TRBJ1-2; 8 bases line up with TRBD1. The CDR3 contains 13 residues. Germline V gene sequence: CDR1 ENHRY, CDR2 SYGVKD. The V gene end was trimmed by 6 bases and the J gene end by 6 bases; junction bases not matched to a gene: 6. CDR3 coding DNA: TGTGCCATCAGGGTTGGACAGGGCAATGGCTACACCTTC. This gives the protein CAIRVGQGNGYTF.

The chain employs TRBV4-1 and TRBJ2-7; 8 bases agree with TRBD2. Germline V gene lookup returns CDR1 MGHRA and CDR2 YSYEKL. The V and J ends lost 2 bases and 2 bases, in that order; junction bases with no gene match: 8. This CDR3 is 16 amino acids long. The CDR3 sequence is CASSQFGGGTTYEQYF. The CDR3 bases are TGCGCCAGCAGCCAATTCGGGGGGGGGACGACCTACGAGCAGTACTTC.

The chain employs TRBV5-6 and TRBJ2-5; 16 nucleotides match TRBD2. The length of the CDR3 is 18 residues. V gave up 1 base and J gave up 5 bases; unmatched junction bases: 8. Germline V gene lookup returns CDR1 SGHDT and CDR2 YYEEEE. Written as DNA, the CDR3 is TGTGCCAGCAGCTTGTCGGGACTAGCGGGGGGGCTAAAGGAGACCCAGTACTTC. The encoded protein is CASSLSGLAGGLKETQYF.

V is TRBV7-9 and J is TRBJ2-1; possible D gene TRBD2, 5 bases. The germline V gene encodes CDR1 SEHNR and CDR2 FQNEAQ (reference sequence). Trimming pared 7 bases from V and 7 bases from J, leaving 14 bases between. This CDR3 spans 13 amino acids. CDR3 coding DNA: TGTGCCAGCACCCCGGGATCCCGGAATGAGCAGTTCTTC. Amino acid sequence: CASTPGSRNEQFF. The full variable domain, its missing parts supplied by reference TRBV7-9 and TRBJ2-1, is DTGVSQNPRHKITKRGQNVTFRCDPISEHNRLYWYRQTLGQGPEFLTYFQNEAQLEKSRLLSDRFSAERPKGSFSTLEIQRTEQGDSAMYLCASTPGSRNEQFFGPGTRLTVL.

The rearrangement links TRBV4-2 to TRBJ2-3; TRBD2 matches at 7 bases. Germline CDR1 LGHNA, CDR2 YNFKEQ. The CDR3 loop spans 16 amino acids. Trimming cost V 1 base and J 3 bases; bases outside gene matches: 7. CDR3 protein: CASSQVAGGRTDTQYF. The CDR3 DNA sequence: TGTGCCAGCAGCCAAGTCGCGGGCGGGAGAACAGATACGCAGTATTTT.

The CDR3 DNA sequence: TGTGCCAGCCAGGTCCGAGATAGCAATCAGCCCCAGCATTTT. Its translation is CASQVRDSNQPQHF. J is TRBJ1-5 and V is TRBV19; D gene ambiguous. V was clipped by 9 bases and J by 0 bases, with 12 bases between them. The V gene's germline CDR1 is LNHDA and CDR2 SQIVND (reference sequence). The length of the CDR3 is 14 residues.

The V call is TRBV28, the J call TRBJ2-2, with TRBD2 identical over 9 bases. Germline CDR1 reads MDHEN; CDR2 reads SYDVKM. The CDR3 sequence is 20 residues long. With V trimmed by 5 bases and J by 1 base, 17 bases remained unmatched. CDR3 DNA: TGTGCCAGCAGTATCCCGACGCGACTAGCGGAGCAAGGGAACACCGGGGAGCTGTTTTTT. Protein: CASSIPTRLAEQGNTGELFF. Based on the CDR3 plus reference TRBV28 and TRBJ2-2, the full variable domain is DVKVTQSSRYLVKRTGEKVFLECVQDMDHENMFWYRQDPGLGLRLIYFSYDVKMKEKGDIPEGYSVSREKKERFSLILESASTNQTSMYLCASSIPTRLAEQGNTGELFFGEGSRLTVL.

The chain couples TRBV18 to TRBJ2-5; 7 bases are shared with TRBD1. Germline lookup yields CDR1 KGHSH and CDR2 LQKENI. The junction had 7 bases not matched to a gene; V was cut back by 5 bases and J by 4 bases. This CDR3 is built from 14 residues. Here the CDR3 reads CASSSTGDGETQYF. CDR3 nucleotides: TGTGCCAGCTCATCCACAGGGGACGGAGAGACCCAGTACTTC.

CDR3 sequence (DNA): TGTGCCAGCAGCTTAACCCCCGGGACTAGCGTGAATAATGAGCAGTTCTTC. Translating gives CASSLTPGTSVNNEQFF. The gene calls are TRBV5-6 and TRBJ2-1, with 10 bases lining up with TRBD2. Germline V CDR1 and CDR2: SGHDT, YYEEEE. With V trimmed by 2 bases and J by 7 bases, 12 bases remained unmatched. The CDR3 has 17 residues.

The CDR3 region has the DNA TGTGCCAGCAGCTTAACCCGGACAGGTGTCCACGAGCAGTACTTC. Translated: CASSLTRTGVHEQYF. The chain couples TRBV7-6 to TRBJ2-7; the match to TRBD1 covers 7 bases. Germline V CDR1 and CDR2: SGHVS, FNYEAQ. The CDR3 has 15 amino acids. V was clipped by 2 bases and J by 5 bases; unmatched bases: 9.